The present TCR beta chain was sequenced within a study of T-cell reconstitution after alpha-beta-depleted transplantation in children. The CDR3 loop spans 15 amino acids. V dropped 5 bases and J dropped 8; count of bases not matched to a gene: 10. Unique molecular identifiers were incorporated into the prepared TCRbeta library. Each CDR3 protein gets one entry after TCRdb re-called the PCR reads with MiXCR. Of around 600,000 distinct CDR3 sequences listed, 23% were seen once; the top ten hold roughly 14%. Study observations and caveats: Alpha-beta T cells present about two months after transplant were reported to originate from several hundred expanded graft clones. Most T-cell counts and diversity one year after the transplant came from T cells that were newly produced. The origin of high day-60 TCRbeta diversity in some patients lay in surviving recipient T cells and thymic progenitors.

Comments on this clonotype: Its matching antigen is unknown.

This clonotype originated in a boy under two years old who had a stem cell transplant for acute myeloid leukemia, so the T cells may come from the graft donor. The sequences come from PBMCs, mostly from graft donor cells, collected 360 days after TCRalphabeta/CD19-depleted stem cell transplant. V usage is TRBV12-3 or TRBV12-4 and J usage is TRBJ1-4, with 8 bases lining up with TRBD1. CDR3 coding DNA: TGTGCCAGCAGTGACTCGGGACAGGCCTTCGAAAAACTGTTTTTT. Its translation is CASSDSGQAFEKLFF.